This T cell receptor beta chain originates from a study of blood T cell repertoires in COVID-19. Study-wide context: T cells, B-cell-depleted T cells, or PBMCs provided the cDNA or gDNA that served as material.

Losses at the gene ends were 10 bases for V and 0 bases for J; bases not matched to a gene: 8. This CDR3 region has 16 residues. In the authors' methods: It was from reference gene primer amplification that nucleated cell counts were estimated. Using immunoSEQ multiplex PCR, the repertoire was profiled, and TCRdb retains in-frame clones only, with some absent. From that table come the V and J calls and clone size; the DNA was used to work out D and trimming. The sample carries about 210,000 clones, around 81% recorded once. The genes are TRBV23-1 and TRBJ1-4, with 10 bases matching TRBD1. TRBV23-1 is noted as an ORF with a role that remains uncertain. This sequence originates from a human donor in a cohort sampled during active COVID-19. Sequenced input: peripheral blood. In DNA, the CDR3 is TGCGCCACCTTGGGGGGACAGGGGTCAACTAATGAAAAACTGTTTTTT. Encoded protein: CATLGGQGSTNEKLFF.